A selection of T cell receptor beta chains follows, all from one sample in a study of T cell repertoires in cytomegalovirus infection. Each CDR3 protein gets one entry after TCRdb re-called the reads with MiXCR. The table records roughly 600,000 distinct CDR3 sequences, 20% to 25% of them present only once. Sequenced sample: CD8+ T cells from PBMCs. These receptors were obtained from a human donor in good health (CMV status not recorded). Some clones in this sample may be carry-over from other donors' samples. CDR3s include the opening cysteine and the closing phenylalanine or tryptophan. The D gene is left open where the match is weak. Clone size is stated in some rows and not others, as once, few, many or a class when expanded.

16,TRBV12-3/TRBV12-4,TRBD1,-,TRBJ1-2,TGTGCCAGCAGGTACCTGACAGGGACCAATAACTATGGCTACACCTTC,CASRYLTGTNNYGYTF
12,TRBV29-1,-,-,TRBJ2-3,TGCAGCGTTGAAGGGAGGGCAGATACGCAGTATTTT,CSVEGRADTQYF
17,TRBV28,TRBD2,few,TRBJ2-5,TGTGCCAGCAGTTCCTCCGGACTAGCGGGGACCCAAGAGACCCAGTACTTC,CASSSSGLAGTQETQYF
15,TRBV7-2,-,few,TRBJ2-5,TGTGCCAGCAGCCCCTCCGGGGCCCCCCGCGAGACCCAGTACTTC,CASSPSGAPRETQYF
15,TRBV6-2/TRBV6-3,TRBD2,few,TRBJ2-1,TGTGCCAGCAGCTTCAGCGGGGGCCATTACAATGAGCAGTTCTTC,CASSFSGGHYNEQFF
18,TRBV19,-,-,TRBJ1-1,TGTGCCAGTAGCCGATACGACAGGTCAACTCCCTTGAACACTGAAGCTTTCTTT,CASSRYDRSTPLNTEAFF
16,TRBV12-3/TRBV12-4,TRBD2,-,TRBJ2-3,TGTGCCAGCAGCCCCGGACTAGCGGGGTACACAGATACGCAGTATTTT,CASSPGLAGYTDTQYF
14,TRBV2,-,-,TRBJ2-5,TGTGCCAATGATCCTAGGGGCCCCATTGAGACCCAGTACTTC,CANDPRGPIETQYF
16,TRBV7-9,-,many,TRBJ1-1,TGTGCCAGCAGCTCCCCGCACCGGACGGACGGTACTGAAGCTTTCTTT,CASSSPHRTDGTEAFF
13,TRBV20-1,-,-,TRBJ2-7,TGCAGTGCAAATGACAGGACCTCCTACGAGCAGTACTTC,CSANDRTSYEQYF
12,TRBV2,-,few,TRBJ2-3,TGTGCCAGCAGTGAAGCGCTTCTGGGGGAGTATTTT,CASSEALLGEYF
12,TRBV11-2,-,-,TRBJ2-7,TGTGCCAGCAGCTTGGGGTCCAACGAGCAGTACTTC,CASSLGSNEQYF
15,TRBV10-3,TRBD1,-,TRBJ2-7,TGTGCCATCACTACCTCTGAGAGGGGGCCCCACGAGCAGTACTTC,CAITTSERGPHEQYF
16,TRBV7-6,-,-,TRBJ2-2,TGTGCCAGCAGCTCCACCGGGACAACGAACACCGGGGAGCTGTTTTTT,CASSSTGTTNTGELFF
13,TRBV6-5,-,few,TRBJ1-5,TGTGCCAGCACCGACCCCGGAGGTCAGCCCCAGCATTTT,CASTDPGGQPQHF
14,TRBV4-1,-,many,TRBJ1-1,TGCGCCAGCAGCCACGCGACAGGGAACACTGAAGCTTTCTTT,CASSHATGNTEAFF
15,TRBV19,TRBD1,-,TRBJ1-1,TGTGTCAGTAGTACGCTGACAGGGATGAACACTGAAGCTTTCTTT,CVSSTLTGMNTEAFF
14,TRBV14,-,many,TRBJ2-3,TGTGCCAGCAGCCAAGTGGTGTTCGGGGATACGCAGTATTTT,CASSQVVFGDTQYF
14,TRBV7-9,-,few,TRBJ1-2,TGTGCCAGCAGCTTTACAACTCCGGACTATGGCTACACCTTC,CASSFTTPDYGYTF
18,TRBV6-2/TRBV6-3,TRBD1,few,TRBJ1-2,TGTGCCAGCAGGCGACTTTACAGGGGCTCTGTCCCCATCTATGGCTACACCTTC,CASRRLYRGSVPIYGYTF
16,TRBV28,TRBD2,few,TRBJ2-3,TGTGCCAGCAGTTTAGGACTAGCGGGGGCCTGGGGGGGGCAGTATTTT,CASSLGLAGAWGGQYF
14,TRBV7-9,-,many,TRBJ2-1,TGTGCCAGCAGCTTAGCAACCAGTCCAAGGGAGCAGTTCTTC,CASSLATSPREQFF
16,TRBV13,TRBD1,-,TRBJ1-2,TGTGCCAGCAGCTACGGACAGGGAGCCTTTGCATATGGCTACACCTTC,CASSYGQGAFAYGYTF
12,TRBV12-3/TRBV12-4,-,-,TRBJ1-5,TGTGCCAGCAGTTTAGCTGGCGACTTCCAGCATTTT,CASSLAGDFQHF
13,TRBV7-9,-,few,TRBJ2-7,TGTGCCAGCAGCTTAGTCGGGGGGCTCGAACAGTACTTC,CASSLVGGLEQYF
15,TRBV11-2,-,many,TRBJ2-1,TGTGCCAGCAGCTTAGTCCTCCAGTCCTACAATGAGCAGTTCTTC,CASSLVLQSYNEQFF
10,TRBV6-6,-,-,TRBJ1-1,TGTGCCAGCTGGGGGACTGAAGCTTTCTTT,CASWGTEAFF
14,TRBV7-9,-,many,TRBJ1-1,TGTGCCAGCAGCTTAGTTCCGGGATGGCCTGAAGCTTTCTTT,CASSLVPGWPEAFF
15,TRBV28,-,few,TRBJ1-4,TGTGCCAGCAGTTCCCAGCAGAGGGCTAATGAAAAACTGTTTTTT,CASSSQQRANEKLFF
11,TRBV7-9,-,many,TRBJ2-1,TGTGCCAGCAGCTTAGGGGGTGAGCAGTTCTTC,CASSLGGEQFF
14,TRBV7-9,-,many,TRBJ2-5,TGTGCCAGCAGTGCTACAGGGGAGGGCGAGACCCAGTACTTC,CASSATGEGETQYF
16,TRBV7-6,-,-,TRBJ1-2,TGTGCCAGCAGCTTGTTTCCGAGCTCCGTTATCTATGGCTACACCTTC,CASSLFPSSVIYGYTF
16,TRBV27,TRBD1,few,TRBJ2-7,TGTGCCAGCAGTCGAAAGCCGGGACAGGGTATCTACGAGCAGTACTTC,CASSRKPGQGIYEQYF
13,TRBV5-1,-,-,TRBJ1-1,TGCGCCAGCAGCTTGGCGGTTGCCACTGAAGCTTTCTTT,CASSLAVATEAFF
14,TRBV7-2,-,many,TRBJ1-1,TGTGCCAGCAGCTTGATCAGGGGTAGAACTGAAGCTTTCTTT,CASSLIRGRTEAFF
13,TRBV6-5,-,-,TRBJ1-1,TGTGCCAGCAGTTACTCGAGGGGGGCTGAAGCTTTCTTT,CASSYSRGAEAFF
16,TRBV7-8,-,few,TRBJ2-1,TGTGCCAGCAGCTTAGAGCGGTTAGTCTCCTACAATGAGCAGTTCTTC,CASSLERLVSYNEQFF
14,TRBV5-5,-,-,TRBJ2-3,TGTGCCAGCAGCTTGTCAACATTCAGGGATACGCAGTATTTT,CASSLSTFRDTQYF
15,TRBV7-2,-,many,TRBJ1-3,TGTGCCAGCAGCTTACGGGCAGGGGCTGGAAACACCATATATTTT,CASSLRAGAGNTIYF
16,TRBV7-8,TRBD2,many,TRBJ2-1,TGTGCCAGCAGCTTAGGGATTAGCGGGGGGGCCTGTGAGCAGTTCTTC,CASSLGISGGACEQFF
14,TRBV20-1,TRBD1,many,TRBJ2-1,TGCAGTGCTCCGGACAGGCCCCACGGCAATGAGCAGTTCTTC,CSAPDRPHGNEQFF
15,TRBV15,TRBD2,-,TRBJ2-7,TGTGCCACCAGCGGAACTAGCGGGGGAATTTACGAGCAGTACTTC,CATSGTSGGIYEQYF
14,TRBV27,-,-,TRBJ1-2,TGTGTCAGCAGTTTATCCGGATACAACTATGGCTACACCTTC,CVSSLSGYNYGYTF
16,TRBV2,-,-,TRBJ2-6,TGTGCCAGCAGAGGACGGAAGTCCTCTGGGGCCAACGTCCTGACTTTC,CASRGRKSSGANVLTF
16,TRBV7-8,TRBD1,many,TRBJ1-1,TGTGCCAGCAGCATTACCAGGACAGGGATGAACACTGAAGCTTTCTTT,CASSITRTGMNTEAFF
13,TRBV7-9,-,many,TRBJ1-2,TGTGCCAGCAGCTCGGGACGGGGCTATGGCTACACCTTC,CASSSGRGYGYTF
15,TRBV28,-,few,TRBJ1-1,TGTGCCAGCAGTTTATTACCGGTCATGAACACTGAAGCTTTCTTT,CASSLLPVMNTEAFF